This T cell receptor (beta chain) was captured by sequencing in a study of response to subunit inactivated influenza vaccine. Each CDR3 protein gets one entry after TCRdb re-called the RT-PCR reads with MiXCR. Found here are 400,000 to 550,000 distinct CDR3 sequences, about 25% of them singletons; the top ten hold 1.5% to 2%. CDR3 length: 14 amino acids. V lost 0 bases to trimming and J lost 5 bases; unmatched junction nucleotides: 3. This clonotype was observed many times. This rearrangement joins TRBV12-3 or TRBV12-4 to TRBJ2-5; 7 positions match TRBD1. The material was CD4+ T cells sorted from PBMCs, obtained 4 to 6 days after vaccination. This TCR was recovered from a man aged 45 to 65 who received an inactivated influenza vaccine. The CDR3 bases are TGTGCCAGCAGTTTAGCGGGACAGTGGGAGACCCAGTACTTC. As protein: CASSLAGQWETQYF.